Sequencing of this T cell receptor beta chain was carried out in a study of blood T cell repertoires in COVID-19. TCRdb keeps only in-frame clones here, not all; method: immunoSEQ multiplex PCR. The data show over 200,000 clones, with approximately 81% seen just once and over 15% held by the top ten. Trimming stripped 8 bases from V and 3 bases from J, with 18 bases between. Germline CDR1 SGHTA, CDR2 FQGTGA. The CDR3 totals 15 residues. Sample: peripheral blood. The V call is TRBV7-3, the J call TRBJ2-3; the D gene is possibly TRBD1 (6 bases). The TCR originated in a woman aged 80 or older with active or convalescent COVID-19. The DNA for the CDR3 is TGTGCCAGCCGCTGGCAGGGGAACGAAACAGATACGCAGTATTTT. Translation gives CASRWQGNETDTQYF.